The source of this T cell receptor beta chain is a study of blood T cell repertoires in COVID-19 (dated by TCRdb to between 2020 and 2021). In the study overall: Collaborator samples came from the United States, Italy and Spain and covered acute and convalescent phases of COVID-19. The material from the prospective study consisted of cDNA or gDNA derived from T cells, B-cell-depleted T cells, or PBMCs. The dataset comprised deeply sampled blood TCRbeta repertoires from subjects exposed to, actively infected with, or recovered from COVID-19. The repertoires were made available in a free public database intended to serve as a resource for research on the immune response to SARS-CoV-2. Samples were obtained from the ongoing ImmuneRACE study (first 160 participants) and from 1,200 or so subjects provided by 6 global collaborators. The sample metadata nearly always contained a de-identified subject ID, COVID-19 status, age in years and sex. Where HLA class I and class II types were available, the types were taken from metadata supplied by the sample provider, not from assay-based typing. The research as a whole found: The quantity of clinical and demographic metadata differed by source and by participant and was supplied without curation.

A second Seattle source provided samples from volunteer blood donors who had recovered from COVID-19. Collaborating institutions collected whole blood in K2EDTA tubes following their own protocols. For TCRbeta analysis, collaborators shipped samples in one of three forms: frozen whole blood, isolated PBMCs, or DNA extracted from either of those sample types. TCRbeta CDR3 regions were amplified from genomic DNA by means of the immunoSEQ Assay, a bias-controlled multiplex PCR. Per the authors' processing: Within the assay, amplification of reference gene primers was used to estimate how many nucleated cells each sample contained. To quantify the absolute abundance of each unique TCRbeta CDR3 rearrangement, sequence reads were collapsed and filtered. For each sample, productive Simpson clonality was calculated by taking the square root of Simpson's diversity index across productive rearrangements. Here the immuneACCESS table is served through TCRdb, limited to in-frame sequences with V and J called. Missing clones are a known gap in these copies; in checked studies unresolved V genes cover under half, and the rest lacks a known reason. The DNA was the basis for D and trimming; V, J and clone size are from that table. The sample table holds around 120,000 clones, of which 70% to 90% were seen once. In total, the top ten clones hold about 8% of the sample.

In the case of this clone: Which antigen it targets is not known. No clone much larger than this one lies a single base away; base qualities are absent.

CDR1 is given as SQVTM and CDR2 as ANQGSEA, both from the germline V gene. Inclusive of the bounding cysteine and phenylalanine, the CDR3 is 14 residues long. Of all the DNA, just the CDR3 is kept, 42 bases in frame from base 1. Trimmed from V: 7 bases; trimmed from J: 2 bases; junction bases lacking a gene match: 7. Specimen: peripheral blood. The chain employs TRBV29-1 and TRBJ2-7, with 11 junctional bases fitting TRBD1. The receptor's source is a man aged 70 or older who had recovered from COVID-19. Here the CDR3 is given as CSAGPGQGAYEQYF. The nucleotides are TGCAGCGCCGGACCGGGACAGGGGGCCTACGAGCAGTACTTC.